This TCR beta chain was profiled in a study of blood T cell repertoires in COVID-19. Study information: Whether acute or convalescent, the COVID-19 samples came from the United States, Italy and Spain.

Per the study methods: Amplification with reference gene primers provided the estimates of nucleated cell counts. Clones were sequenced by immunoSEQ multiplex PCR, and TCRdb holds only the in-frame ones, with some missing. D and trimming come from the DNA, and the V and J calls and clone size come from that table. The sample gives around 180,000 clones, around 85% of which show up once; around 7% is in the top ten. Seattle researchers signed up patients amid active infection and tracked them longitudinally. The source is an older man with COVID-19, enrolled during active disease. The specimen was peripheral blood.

The CDR3 loop is CASSLSGALSYEQYF. DNA of the CDR3: TGTGCCAGCAGCTTGTCGGGAGCGCTCTCCTACGAGCAGTACTTC. This chain links TRBV5-5 with TRBJ2-7; D perhaps matches TRBD2 (6 bases). This CDR3 is built from 15 residues. V gave up 1 base and J gave up 0 bases, with 11 bases separating them. The germline V gene has CDR1 SGHKS and CDR2 YYEKEE (reference sequence).